The source of this T cell receptor (beta chain) is a study of T cells in narcolepsy. Study observations and caveats: No autoreactive T cell clone sequences appeared in some memory CD4+ repertoires. Autoreactive clonotypes reportedly recurred in blood of same and different patients, not controls. Comparing one patient's CSF and blood CD4+ clonotypes highlighted HCRT- and TRIB2-specific autoreactive clonotypes.

About this clone itself: No antigen is known for it.

J lost 5 bases, V lost 4 bases, and 15 bases had no gene match. Germline V gene sequence: CDR1 MDHEN, CDR2 SYDVKM. The CDR3 loop spans 18 amino acids. Here immunoSEQ multiplex PCR was the method, and the copy in TCRdb shows in-frame clones only, minus some. Counted here are 30,000 to 45,000 clones, around 90% occurring once; the ten biggest clones make up approximately 0.8%. The source material was CD45RA- memory CD4+ T cells from PBMCs. This TCR came from a human donor with narcolepsy. The V and J genes are TRBV28 and TRBJ2-5; 11 positions agree with TRBD2. CDR3 coding DNA: TGTGCCAGCAGTTCCCTATGGTCTAGCGGGAGGCCCGCGGAGACCCAGTACTTC. Protein sequence: CASSSLWSSGRPAETQYF. The full variable domain, in which reference TRBV28 and TRBJ2-5 provide the parts outside the CDR3, is DVKVTQSSRYLVKRTGEKVFLECVQDMDHENMFWYRQDPGLGLRLIYFSYDVKMKEKGDIPEGYSVSREKKERFSLILESASTNQTSMYLCASSSLWSSGRPAETQYFGPGTRLLVL.